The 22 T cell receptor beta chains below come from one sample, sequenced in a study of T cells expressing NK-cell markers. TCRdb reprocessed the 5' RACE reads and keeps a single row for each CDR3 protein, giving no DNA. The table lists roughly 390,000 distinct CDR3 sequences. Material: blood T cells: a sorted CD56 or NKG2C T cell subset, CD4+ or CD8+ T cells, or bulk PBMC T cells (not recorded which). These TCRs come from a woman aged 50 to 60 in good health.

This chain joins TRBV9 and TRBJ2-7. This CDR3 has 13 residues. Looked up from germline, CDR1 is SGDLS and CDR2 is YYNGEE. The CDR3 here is CASSVDLGYEQYF.

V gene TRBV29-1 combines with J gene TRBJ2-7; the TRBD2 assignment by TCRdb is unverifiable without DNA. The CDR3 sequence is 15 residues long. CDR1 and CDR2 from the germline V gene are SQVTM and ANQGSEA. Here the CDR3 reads CSDRGLAGQDYEQYF.

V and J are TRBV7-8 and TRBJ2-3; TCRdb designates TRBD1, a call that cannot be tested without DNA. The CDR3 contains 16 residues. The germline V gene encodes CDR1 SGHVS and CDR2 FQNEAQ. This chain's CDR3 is CASSPGTGGWTDTQYF.

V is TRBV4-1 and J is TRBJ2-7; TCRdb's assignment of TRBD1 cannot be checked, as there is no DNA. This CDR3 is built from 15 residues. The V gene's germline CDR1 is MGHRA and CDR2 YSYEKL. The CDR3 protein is CASSQPRTGRYEQYF.

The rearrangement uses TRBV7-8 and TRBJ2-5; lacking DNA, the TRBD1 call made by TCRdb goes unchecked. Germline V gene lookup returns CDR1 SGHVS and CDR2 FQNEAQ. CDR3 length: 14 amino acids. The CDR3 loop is CASSGDRGKETQYF.

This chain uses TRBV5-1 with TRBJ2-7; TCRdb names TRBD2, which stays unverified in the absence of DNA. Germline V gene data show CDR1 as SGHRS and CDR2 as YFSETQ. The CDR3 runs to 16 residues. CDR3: CASSLALTGGLHEQYF. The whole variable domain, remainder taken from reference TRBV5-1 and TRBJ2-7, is KAGVTQTPRYLIKTRGQQVTLSCSPISGHRSVSWYQQTPGQGLQFLFEYFSETQRNKGNFPGRFSGRQFSNSRSEMNVSTLELGDSALYLCASSLALTGGLHEQYFGPGTRLTVT.

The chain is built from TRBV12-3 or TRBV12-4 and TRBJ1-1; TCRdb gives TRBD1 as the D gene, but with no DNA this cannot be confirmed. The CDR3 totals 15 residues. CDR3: CASSIGAGPNTEAFF.

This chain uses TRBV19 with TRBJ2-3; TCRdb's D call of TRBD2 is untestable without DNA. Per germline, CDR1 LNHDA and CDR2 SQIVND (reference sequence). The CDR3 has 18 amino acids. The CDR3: CASSILGTSGVSTDTQYF.

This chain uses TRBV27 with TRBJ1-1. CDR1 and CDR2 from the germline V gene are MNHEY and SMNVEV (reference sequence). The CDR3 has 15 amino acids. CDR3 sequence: CASSYRPTVNTEAFF.

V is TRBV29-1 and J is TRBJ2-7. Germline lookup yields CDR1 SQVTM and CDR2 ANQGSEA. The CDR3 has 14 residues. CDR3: CSAAARLSSYEQYF.

The chain's CDR3 is CATSAEEAGGTDTQYF. The rearrangement links TRBV15 to TRBJ2-3; TCRdb calls TRBD2, which cannot be checked without DNA. CDR1 is LNHNV and CDR2 is YYDKDF in the germline V gene (reference sequence). This CDR3 has 16 amino acids. Together with reference TRBV15 and TRBJ2-3, the CDR3 gives the full variable domain: DAMVIQNPRYQVTQFGKPVTLSCSQTLNHNVMYWYQQKSSQAPKLLFHYYDKDFNNEADTPDNFQSRRPNTSFCFLDIRSPGLGDTAMYLCATSAEEAGGTDTQYFGPGTRLTVL.

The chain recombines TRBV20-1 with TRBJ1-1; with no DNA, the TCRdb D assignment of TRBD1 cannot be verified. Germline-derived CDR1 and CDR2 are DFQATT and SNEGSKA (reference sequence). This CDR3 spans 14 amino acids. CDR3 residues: CSARAGSDETEAFF.

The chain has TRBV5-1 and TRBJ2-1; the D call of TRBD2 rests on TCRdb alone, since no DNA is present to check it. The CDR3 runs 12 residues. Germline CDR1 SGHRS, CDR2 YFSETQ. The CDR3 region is CETSGDYNEQFF.

CDR3 protein: CASSLSVGIYEQYF. The chain couples TRBV5-6 to TRBJ2-7. The CDR3 spans 14 residues. Germline CDR1 reads SGHDT; CDR2 reads YYEEEE. Drawing the rest from reference TRBV5-6 and TRBJ2-7, the complete variable domain is DAGVTQSPTHLIKTRGQQVTLRCSPKSGHDTVSWYQQALGQGPQFIFQYYEEEERQRGNFPDRFSGHQFPNYSSELNVNALLLGDSALYLCASSLSVGIYEQYFGPGTRLTVT.

CDR3: CASSKGTPGTSSYEQYF. V usage is TRBV21-1 and J usage is TRBJ2-7; the TRBD2 assignment by TCRdb is unverifiable without DNA. TRBV21-1 is a documented pseudogene. CDR3 length equals 17 residues.

CDR3 region: CASSPWGGSSYEQYF. V is TRBV5-1 and J is TRBJ2-7; TCRdb's D call, TRBD1, is unchecked because there is no DNA. Germline assignment: CDR1 SGHRS and CDR2 YFSETQ. This CDR3 is 15 amino acids long.

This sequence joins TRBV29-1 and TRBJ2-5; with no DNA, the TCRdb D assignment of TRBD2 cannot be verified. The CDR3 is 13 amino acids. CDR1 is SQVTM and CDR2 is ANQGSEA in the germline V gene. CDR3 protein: CSVGPSGSETQYF.

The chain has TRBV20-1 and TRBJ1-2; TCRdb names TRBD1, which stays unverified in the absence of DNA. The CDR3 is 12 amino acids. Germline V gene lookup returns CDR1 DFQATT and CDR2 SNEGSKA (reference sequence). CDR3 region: CSAAYRGNGYTF.

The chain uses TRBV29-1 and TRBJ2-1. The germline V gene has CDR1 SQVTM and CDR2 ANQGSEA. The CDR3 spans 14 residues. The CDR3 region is CSVERQNSYNEQFF.

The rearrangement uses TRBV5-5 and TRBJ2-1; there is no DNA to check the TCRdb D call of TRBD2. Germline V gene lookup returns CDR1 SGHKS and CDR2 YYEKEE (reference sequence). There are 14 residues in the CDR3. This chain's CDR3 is CASSLLVAGNEQFF. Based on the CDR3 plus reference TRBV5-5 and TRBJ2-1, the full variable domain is DAGVTQSPTHLIKTRGQQVTLRCSPISGHKSVSWYQQVLGQGPQFIFQYYEKEERGRGNFPDRFSARQFPNYSSELNVNALLLGDSALYLCASSLLVAGNEQFFGPGTRLTVL.

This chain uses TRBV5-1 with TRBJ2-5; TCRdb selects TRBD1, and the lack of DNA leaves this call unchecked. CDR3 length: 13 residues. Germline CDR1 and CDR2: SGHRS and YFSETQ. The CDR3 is CASTPVLGETQYF.

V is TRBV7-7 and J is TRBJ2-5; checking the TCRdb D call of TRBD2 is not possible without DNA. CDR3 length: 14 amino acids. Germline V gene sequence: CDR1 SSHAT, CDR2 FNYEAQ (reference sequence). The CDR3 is CASSLTGTSQTQYF.